This T cell receptor (beta chain) was identified in a study of radiation and T cells in renal cell carcinoma. The CDR3 has 18 residues. Germline CDR1 is KGHSH and CDR2 is LQKENI. V shed 5 bases and J 4 bases; nucleotides not matched to a gene: 11. The table came from immunoSEQ multiplex PCR; TCRdb's copy has only in-frame clones and leaves some out. The table has about 150,000 clones, around 90% seen once; the top ten hold around 13%. Specified time point: blood 2 weeks post-SBRT. Treatment of the sample: 15 Gy SBRT to primary tumor, nephrectomy 4 weeks later. V usage is TRBV18 and J usage is TRBJ2-2; 12 bases line up with TRBD1. This clonotype was sampled from a woman aged 45-65 years with renal cell carcinoma. Sequencing used blood, obtained from a patient whose treatment included radiotherapy and nephrectomy. For the CDR3, the DNA is TGTGCCAGCTCAACCTATACCGGGACAGGGGGCATCACCGGGGAGCTGTTTTTT. It translates to CASSTYTGTGGITGELFF.